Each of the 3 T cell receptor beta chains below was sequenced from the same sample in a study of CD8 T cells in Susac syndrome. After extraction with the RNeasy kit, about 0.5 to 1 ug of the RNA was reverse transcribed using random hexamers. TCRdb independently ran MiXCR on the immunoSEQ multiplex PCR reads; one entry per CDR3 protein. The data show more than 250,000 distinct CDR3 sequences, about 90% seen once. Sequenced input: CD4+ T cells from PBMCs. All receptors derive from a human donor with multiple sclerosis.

The CDR3 here is CASSPNIYSRTGANVLTF. The CDR3 DNA reads TGTGCCAGCTCACCAAATATCTACAGCCGGACTGGGGCCAACGTCCTGACTTTC. This chain joins TRBV18 and TRBJ2-6; D unresolved. The germline CDR1 and CDR2 sequences are KGHSH and LQKENI. V lost 2 bases, J lost 2 bases, and 16 bases lay in between. This CDR3 is built from 18 residues.

The CDR3 protein is CASSPAGINQPQHF. The CDR3 DNA is TGTGCCAGCAGCCCGGCTGGGATCAATCAGCCCCAGCATTTT. The V and J genes are TRBV3-1 and TRBJ1-5; D not certain. The CDR3 loop spans 14 amino acids. In germline, CDR1 is LGHDT, CDR2 YNNKEL (reference sequence). The V end lost 4 bases, the J end lost 3 bases, and 10 bases lay between the germline ends.

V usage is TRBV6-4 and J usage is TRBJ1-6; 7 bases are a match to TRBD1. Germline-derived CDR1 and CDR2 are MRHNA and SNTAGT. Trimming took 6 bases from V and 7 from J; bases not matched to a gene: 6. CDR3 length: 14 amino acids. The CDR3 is CASSPTGWNSPLHF. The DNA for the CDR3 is TGTGCCAGCAGCCCGACAGGGTGGAATTCACCCCTCCACTTT.